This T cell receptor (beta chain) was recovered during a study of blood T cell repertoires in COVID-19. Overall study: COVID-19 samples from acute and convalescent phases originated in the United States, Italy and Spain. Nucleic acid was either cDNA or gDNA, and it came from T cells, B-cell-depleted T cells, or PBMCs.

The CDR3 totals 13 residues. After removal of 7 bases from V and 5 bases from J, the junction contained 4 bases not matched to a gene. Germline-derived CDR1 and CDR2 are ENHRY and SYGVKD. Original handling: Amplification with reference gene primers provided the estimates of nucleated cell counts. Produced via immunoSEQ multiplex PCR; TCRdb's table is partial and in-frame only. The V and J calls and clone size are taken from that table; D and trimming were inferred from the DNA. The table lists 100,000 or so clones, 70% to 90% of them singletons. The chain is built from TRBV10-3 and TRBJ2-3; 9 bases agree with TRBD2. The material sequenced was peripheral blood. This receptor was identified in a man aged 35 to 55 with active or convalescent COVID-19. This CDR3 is CAITSGVGDTQYF. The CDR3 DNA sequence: TGTGCCATCACTAGCGGGGTTGGAGATACGCAGTATTTT.